Detailed here is one T cell receptor (beta chain). Antigen specificity is unknown. Pooling covered second doses at about 4 or about 12 weeks. This sample was included in a study of T cell responses to AZD1222 COVID-19 vaccine. Germline lookup yields CDR1 SGHDN and CDR2 FVKESK. The CDR3 spans 16 residues. The ends lost 0 bases at V and 3 bases at J; junction bases unmatched: 8. Study-wide results and caveats: Baseline serology detected seropositivity in only five or six AZD1222 recipients. Spike-specific TCR breadth and depth grew following two AZD1222 doses. Across the whole spike, CD4 TCRs peaked at regions 160-218 and 743-854.

TCRdb's copy holds only in-frame clones and misses some; the assay was immunoSEQ multiplex PCR. The table includes over 150,000 clones, roughly 90% detected once. The chain couples TRBV14 to TRBJ2-7; 7 nucleotides align to TRBD1. The sequence came from an adult who received the AZD1222 COVID-19 vaccine. Sequencing was performed on peripheral blood, taken 28 days after the second AZD1222 dose. The DNA of the CDR3 is TGTGCCAGCAGCCAAGATAGGGACAGCAATCGCTACGAGCAGTACTTC. Translating gives CASSQDRDSNRYEQYF.